A single sample gave rise to the 17 T cell receptor beta chains below, sequenced in a study of long-term antiretroviral therapy in people with HIV. Runs used v3.0 of the immunoSEQ assay and were done at survey level. Profiling relied on immunoSEQ multiplex PCR, and the TCRdb table lists in-frame clones only, not all of them. Here the sample spans 15,000 to 20,000 clones, roughly 86% being singletons. This sample comprised unsorted PBMCs, obtained 2.1 years after starting antiretroviral therapy. All receptors come from a man younger than 35 with HIV.

V and J are TRBV2 and TRBJ2-7; either TRBD1 or TRBD2 may fit D (6 bases each). There are 13 residues in the CDR3. CDR1 and CDR2 from the germline V gene are SNHLY and FYNNEI. The germline V and J ends were trimmed by 8 bases and 2 bases, with 13 bases remaining between them. CDR3 coding DNA: TGTGCCAGCGCGGAGGGACACCCCTACGAGCAGTACTTC. This encodes CASAEGHPYEQYF.

This chain links TRBV27 with TRBJ2-5, with D possibly TRBD2 on 6 matching bases. The CDR3 totals 14 residues. V was clipped by 4 bases and J by 4 bases, with 13 bases between them. Looked up from germline, CDR1 is MNHEY and CDR2 is SMNVEV (reference sequence). CDR3 sequence reads: CASSSARGGETQYF. The CDR3 region has the DNA TGTGCCAGCAGTTCCGCAAGGGGAGGAGAGACCCAGTACTTC.

This clone was picked up a small number of times. The chain combines TRBV11-3 with TRBJ2-7, with D possibly TRBD1 on 6 matching bases. Trimming shortened V by 1 base and J by 5 bases, and 9 bases separated the two germline ends. This CDR3 is 13 amino acids long. The V gene's germline CDR1 is SGHNT and CDR2 YENEEA. The DNA of the CDR3 is TGTGCCAGCAGCTTAGGGACAGTCAACGAGCAGTACTTC. Translated, it gives CASSLGTVNEQYF.

This chain links TRBV7-2 with TRBJ1-6, with a tentative D call TRBD1 (5 bases). Germline V CDR1 and CDR2: SGHTA, FQGNSA. The CDR3 length is 15 residues. With 1 base removed from V and 10 bases from J, the gap between germline ends came to 14 bases. CDR3 amino acids: CASSLGPSRGSPLHF. The CDR3 nucleotides are TGTGCCAGCAGCTTAGGACCATCTCGGGGGTCACCCCTCCACTTT. Combining the CDR3 with reference TRBV7-2 and TRBJ1-6 gives the whole variable domain GAGVSQSPSNKVTEKGKDVELRCDPISGHTALYWYRQSLGQGLEFLIYFQGNSAPDKSGLPSDRFSAERTGGSVSTLTIQRTQQEDSAVYLCASSLGPSRGSPLHFGNGTRLTVT.

This clone occurred once. V is TRBV4-3 and J is TRBJ2-7, with TRBD1 matching over 12 bases. This CDR3 is built from 15 residues. The ends lost 4 bases at V and 5 bases at J; junction bases unmatched: 6. Germline CDR1 and CDR2: LGHNA and YSLEER. The CDR3 bases are TGCGCCAGCAGCCTCACCCGGGACAGGGGGCACGAGCAGTACTTC. Translated: CASSLTRDRGHEQYF.

This chain connects TRBV5-8 to TRBJ1-5; 12 nucleotides match TRBD1. CDR3 length equals 17 residues. Germline V gene lookup returns CDR1 SGHTS and CDR2 YDEGEE. The V and J ends lost 5 bases and 6 bases, in that order; junction bases with no gene match: 12. Here the CDR3 DNA reads TGTGCCAGCAGACAGGGACAGGGGGCATTGAAAGGTCAGCCCCAGCATTTT. Encoded protein: CASRQGQGALKGQPQHF. Supplemented by reference TRBV5-8 and TRBJ1-5, the full variable domain reads EAGVTQSPTHLIKTRGQQATLRCSPISGHTSVYWYQQALGLGLQFLLWYDEGEERNRGNFPPRFSGRQFPNYSSELNVNALELEDSALYLCASRQGQGALKGQPQHFGDGTRLSIL.

The chain carries TRBV5-1 and TRBJ2-7; the match to TRBD1 covers 8 bases. V lost 4 bases, J lost 2 bases, and 2 bases stayed unmatched. CDR3 length equals 13 residues. Germline-derived CDR1 and CDR2 are SGHRS and YFSETQ. For the CDR3, the DNA is TGCGCCAGCAGCGCGGGACAGGCCTACGAGCAGTACTTC. It yields the protein CASSAGQAYEQYF.

The chain is built from TRBV19 and TRBJ1-5; 9 nucleotides align to TRBD1. This CDR3 has 14 residues. The V and J ends lost 3 bases and 6 bases, in that order; junction bases with no gene match: 3. The germline gives CDR1 LNHDA, CDR2 SQIVND (reference sequence). The CDR3 spells CASSMTGGGQPQHF. The CDR3 nucleotides read TGTGCCAGTAGTATGACAGGGGGAGGTCAGCCCCAGCATTTT.

The CDR3 nucleotides are TGTGCCAGCAGTTACACCAGGCGGGGAGCGTCTCAGCCCCAGCATTTT. As protein: CASSYTRRGASQPQHF. This rearrangement joins TRBV6-5 to TRBJ1-5; D is unresolved. CDR3 length equals 16 residues. The V end lost 2 bases, the J end lost 6 bases, and 17 bases lay between the germline ends. Germline-derived CDR1 and CDR2 are MNHEY and SVGAGI.

The CDR3 sequence is CSVVPVTTDSRYGYTF. In DNA form, the CDR3 reads TGCAGCGTGGTACCTGTGACAACGGACAGTCGTTATGGCTACACCTTC. This chain connects TRBV29-1 to TRBJ1-2; D may be TRBD1 (6 bases). The CDR3 runs 16 residues. Between the trimmed V and J ends, which lost 6 bases and 5 bases, there was a span of 25 bases. Looked up from germline, CDR1 is SQVTM and CDR2 is ANQGSEA.

J is TRBJ2-3 and V is TRBV15; TRBD2 matches at 9 bases. The CDR3 sequence is 15 residues long. Germline V lookup: CDR1 LNHNV, CDR2 YYDKDF (reference sequence). V shed 8 bases, J shed 0 bases, and the junction held 6 bases outside the gene matches. CDR3 coding DNA: TGTGCCACCTCGCGGGAGGGGTATAGCACAGATACGCAGTATTTT. Residues: CATSREGYSTDTQYF.

The V gene is TRBV14, the J gene TRBJ2-7; the match to TRBD2 covers 7 bases. Germline V gene data show CDR1 as SGHDN and CDR2 as FVKESK. The V and J ends lost 5 bases and 6 bases, in that order; junction bases with no gene match: 10. This CDR3 is 14 amino acids long. CDR3 in amino acids: CASSFSSGPLEQYF. The DNA of the CDR3 is TGTGCCAGCAGCTTCTCTAGCGGCCCCCTCGAGCAGTACTTC. Supplemented by reference TRBV14 and TRBJ2-7, the full variable domain reads EAGVTQFPSHSVIEKGQTVTLRCDPISGHDNLYWYRRVMGKEIKFLLHFVKESKQDESGMPNNRFLAERTGGTYSTLKVQPAELEDSGVYFCASSFSSGPLEQYFGPGTRLTVT.

The chain links TRBV4-3 to TRBJ2-7; tentative D call: TRBD2 (6 bases). Germline CDR1 reads LGHNA; CDR2 reads YSLEER. The CDR3 has 15 amino acids. The germline V and J ends were trimmed by 1 base and 3 bases, with 13 bases remaining between them. Written as DNA, the CDR3 is TGCGCCAGCAGCCAAGGCGTACGGGGGAACTACGAGCAGTACTTC. Amino acid sequence: CASSQGVRGNYEQYF.

The chain uses TRBV7-6 and TRBJ1-1; TRBD1 is a possible D gene (5 bases). Trimming cost V 0 bases and J 5 bases, with 13 bases left between them. Looked up from germline, CDR1 is SGHVS and CDR2 is FNYEAQ. The CDR3 sequence is 15 residues long. The CDR3 sequence: CASSLAIEGRTEAFF. Here the CDR3 DNA reads TGTGCCAGCAGCTTAGCAATAGAGGGGAGAACTGAAGCTTTCTTT.

The V gene is TRBV10-3, the J gene TRBJ2-1; TRBD1 matches at 9 bases. Germline CDR1 ENHRY, CDR2 SYGVKD. CDR3 length: 15 residues. After removal of 6 bases from V and 3 bases from J, the junction contained 6 bases not matched to a gene. The CDR3 nucleotides are TGTGCCATCAGCTGGACAGGGGTGGGCTACAATGAGCAGTTCTTC. This translates into CAISWTGVGYNEQFF.

The chain uses TRBV13 and TRBJ1-1; TRBD1 matches at 12 bases. CDR3 length: 17 amino acids. The V and J ends lost 4 bases and 4 bases, in that order; junction bases with no gene match: 10. Germline V gene lookup returns CDR1 PRHDT and CDR2 FYEKMQ (reference sequence). The CDR3 protein is CASSSTGTGGAGTEAFF. The CDR3 region has the DNA TGTGCCAGCAGCTCTACCGGGACAGGGGGCGCGGGCACTGAAGCTTTCTTT.

V and J are TRBV30 and TRBJ1-5, with no clear D. V lost 2 bases, J lost 1 base, and 6 bases lay in between. CDR3 length: 13 amino acids. Germline CDR1 is GTSNPN and CDR2 is SVGIG (reference sequence). The DNA for the CDR3 is TGTGCCTGGAGTTCCGGGAGCAATCAGCCCCAGCATTTT. Its translation: CAWSSGSNQPQHF.